This T cell receptor (beta chain) was observed in a study of immune characterization of retroperitoneal liposarcoma. This CDR3 region has 13 residues. V lost 5 bases and J 2 bases, leaving 9 bases between the germline ends. Germline CDR1 SGHAT, CDR2 FQNNGV. TCRdb called the PCR reads again in MiXCR, with one record for every CDR3 protein. The profile covers about 9,200 distinct CDR3 sequences, with under 35% appearing a single time and 8% to 9.5% taken by the ten largest. J is TRBJ1-2 and V is TRBV11-2; D gene unclear. Sequencing was performed on tumor tissue. This sequence originates from a female donor with retroperitoneal liposarcoma. This CDR3 is CASSPTDNYGYTF. The CDR3 nucleotides are TGTGCCAGCAGCCCGACGGACAACTATGGCTACACCTTC.